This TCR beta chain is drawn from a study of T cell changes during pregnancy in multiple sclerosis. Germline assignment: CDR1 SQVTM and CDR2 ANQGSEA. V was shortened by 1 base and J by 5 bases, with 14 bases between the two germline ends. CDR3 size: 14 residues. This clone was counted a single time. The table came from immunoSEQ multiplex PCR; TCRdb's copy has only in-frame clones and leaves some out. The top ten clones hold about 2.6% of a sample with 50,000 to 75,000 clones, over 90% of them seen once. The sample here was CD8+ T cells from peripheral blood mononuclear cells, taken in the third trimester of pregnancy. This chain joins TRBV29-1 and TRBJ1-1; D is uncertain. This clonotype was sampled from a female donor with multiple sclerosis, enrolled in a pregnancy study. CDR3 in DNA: TGCAGCGTTGAAGGGGCCATACCGGAAACTGAAGCTTTCTTT. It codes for CSVEGAIPETEAFF.